A selection of T cell receptor beta chains follows, all from one sample in a study of blood T cell repertoires in COVID-19. The assay was immunoSEQ multiplex PCR, and TCRdb's table has in-frame clones only and misses some. Of about 75,000 clones listed, 85% to 90% are singletons. The sample was peripheral blood. These receptors originate from a human donor in a cohort sampled during active COVID-19. Both conserved end residues are part of each CDR3. D genes are given only for firm matches. Size is stated for part of the rows, as once, few or many counts, or as a class when the clone is expanded.

CDR3 protein	CDR3 DNA	V gene	J gene	clone size	D gene
CASSLYKVLAGGQETQYF	TGTGCCAGCAGCTTGTATAAGGTTCTAGCGGGGGGGCAAGAGACCCAGTACTTC	TRBV5-6	TRBJ2-5	-	TRBD2
CASSRTRGVNTEAFF	TGTGCCAGCAGTCGAACCAGGGGCGTGAACACTGAAGCTTTCTTT	TRBV6-5	TRBJ1-1	-	-
CASSIQGIEQFF	TGTGCCAGCAGTATACAGGGGATTGAGCAGTTCTTC	TRBV27	TRBJ2-1	-	TRBD1
CASSGRIFSYEQYF	TGTGCCAGCAGCGGGAGGATTTTCTCCTACGAGCAGTACTTC	TRBV7-9	TRBJ2-7	-	-
CASSLDWDRTGNTIYF	TGTGCCAGCAGCTTAGACTGGGACAGAACTGGAAACACCATATATTTT	TRBV5-5	TRBJ1-3	-	TRBD1
CASSTTTSGKPYEQYF	TGTGCCAGCAGCACGACGACTAGCGGGAAACCCTACGAGCAGTACTTC	TRBV11-1	TRBJ2-7	-	TRBD2
CAISEYQGGSEAFF	TGTGCCATCAGTGAGTATCAGGGGGGATCTGAAGCTTTCTTT	TRBV10-3	TRBJ1-1	-	TRBD1
CASSGQGWTGELFF	TGCGCCAGCAGTGGACAGGGTTGGACCGGGGAGCTGTTTTTT	TRBV10-1	TRBJ2-2	few	TRBD1
CASREDLNTGELFF	TGCGCCAGCAGGGAGGACTTGAACACCGGGGAGCTGTTTTTT	TRBV10-2	TRBJ2-2	-	-
CASSVVGGGTLGDTQYF	TGTGCCAGCAGCGTAGTTGGCGGGGGGACACTCGGGGATACGCAGTATTTT	TRBV9	TRBJ2-3	-	TRBD2
CASRQLGTGKHEQYF	TGTGCCAGCAGACAACTCGGGACAGGGAAACACGAGCAGTACTTC	TRBV28	TRBJ2-7	-	TRBD1
CASSQEPNRPYTGELFF	TGCGCCAGCAGCCAAGAGCCGAACAGACCTTACACCGGGGAGCTGTTTTTT	TRBV4-1	TRBJ2-2	-	-